This T cell receptor beta chain was retrieved from a study of T cells after somatic rescue of genetic block. Clones were sequenced by immunoSEQ multiplex PCR, and TCRdb holds only the in-frame ones, with some missing. The sample contains tens of thousands of clones, about 87% of which appear only once. V was shortened by 0 bases and J by 6 bases, with 7 bases between the two germline ends. The germline CDR1 and CDR2 sequences are MNHEY and SMNVEV (reference sequence). The CDR3 sequence is 13 residues long. V and J are TRBV27 and TRBJ2-3, with D hard to call. Material for sequencing was peripheral blood mononuclear cells (PBMCs). This TCR came from a woman aged 18-29 years. Here the CDR3 reads CASSLSLLDTQYF. CDR3 bases: TGTGCCAGCAGTTTATCCCTCCTCGATACGCAGTATTTT.